The present T cell receptor beta chain was sequenced within a study of cytomegalovirus exposure and HLA in healthy donors. Study context: In a later analysis, the 130 or so validation repertoires were reported to have used the same platform as the 600 to 800 first-cohort repertoires.

The donors formed part of the approximately 120-subject validation cohort, distinct from the approximately 670-subject first cohort. Generated by immunoSEQ multiplex PCR, the TCRdb table keeps only in-frame clones and is missing some. The sample shows roughly 95,000 clones, around 85% of them seen only once. The sample comprised PBMCs. This TCR derives from a man aged 18-30 years in good health and CMV-seropositive.

In nucleotides, the CDR3 is TGTGCCAGCTCCGGGACAGGGGAGATGTTGGGCAATCAGCCCCAGCATTTT. This sequence encodes CASSGTGEMLGNQPQHF. The chain has TRBV27 and TRBJ1-5, with 10 bases matching TRBD1. The germline V gene has CDR1 MNHEY and CDR2 SMNVEV (reference sequence). This CDR3 comprises 17 residues. V shed 8 bases, J shed 2 bases, and the junction held 12 bases outside the gene matches.